This T cell receptor beta chain comes out of a study of blood T cell repertoires in COVID-19. Study at large: Sources were T cells, B-cell-depleted T cells, or PBMCs; the material itself was cDNA or gDNA.

Original processing notes: Reference gene primer amplification yielded estimated nucleated cell counts. Profiling relied on immunoSEQ multiplex PCR, and the TCRdb table lists in-frame clones only, not all of them. The V and J calls and clone size were taken over from that table, and D and trimming were inferred from the DNA. The sample holds around 120,000 clones, 70% to 90% seen once. The CDR3 loop spans 18 amino acids. Trimming took 5 bases from V and 0 from J; bases not matched to a gene: 12. CDR1 is SGHAT and CDR2 is FQNNGV in the germline V gene. The clonotype originates from a human donor in a cohort sampled during active COVID-19. Sequencing input: peripheral blood. The chain is built from TRBV11-2 and TRBJ1-3; 8 positions agree with TRBD1. Here the CDR3 reads CASSLPQGAYISGNTIYF. CDR3 DNA: TGTGCCAGCAGCCTTCCTCAGGGGGCCTACATCTCTGGAAACACCATATATTTT.